Listed here are 18 T cell receptor beta chains from one sample, sequenced in a study of control samples from healthy donors and cancer patients. The protocol was immunoSEQ multiplex PCR, while the TCRdb copy is restricted to in-frame clones and leaves out a portion. Of around 130,000 clones in the sample, approximately 90% were seen once. The sequencing sample was made of blood. The receptors derive from a man between 50 and 59 years old in good health.

V usage is TRBV5-1 and J usage is TRBJ1-1; D gene uncertain. CDR3 length: 12 residues. Germline V lookup: CDR1 SGHRS, CDR2 YFSETQ. The V gene lost 4 bases and the J gene lost 6 bases, with 10 bases spanning the gap. This chain's CDR3 is CASSPGGPEAFF. The CDR3 DNA sequence: TGCGCCAGCAGCCCGGGTGGGCCTGAAGCTTTCTTT.

The J gene is TRBJ2-1, the V gene TRBV4-1, with TRBD1 as a possible D gene (8 bases). V was cut by 4 bases and J by 8 bases, with 18 bases left in between. CDR1 and CDR2 (germline): MGHRA, YSYEKL. The CDR3 has 15 amino acids. The CDR3 coding sequence is TGCGCCAGCAGCCCAATCGGACAGGGAGGGGATGAGCAGTTCTTC. This gives the protein CASSPIGQGGDEQFF.

This clone has just a few counts. The chain joins TRBV15 to TRBJ1-2; D is perhaps TRBD1 (6 bases). Germline CDR1 LNHNV, CDR2 YYDKDF (reference sequence). V was pared by 9 bases and J by 7 bases, with 18 bases between. CDR3 length equals 13 residues. The CDR3 protein is CATRTSGAFGYTF. CDR3 bases: TGTGCCACACGCACGTCGGGGGCGTTTGGCTACACCTTC.

A few counts support this clone. The rearrangement uses TRBV19 and TRBJ2-4; tentatively, D is TRBD1 or TRBD2 (5 bases each). This CDR3 is 15 amino acids long. Trimming removed 2 bases at V and 7 bases at J, with 15 bases between. Germline CDR1 and CDR2: LNHDA and SQIVND (reference sequence). This CDR3 reads CASSILGGLGNIQYF. For the CDR3, the DNA is TGTGCCAGTAGTATACTTGGGGGATTGGGGAACATTCAGTACTTC.

The rearrangement joins TRBV3-1 (or the pseudogene TRBV3-2) to TRBJ1-1, with a weak D call TRBD1 (6 bases). The V end was cut by 6 bases, the J end by 5 bases, with 16 bases between. CDR3 length: 14 amino acids. CDR1 is LGHDT and CDR2 is YNNKEL in the germline V gene (reference sequence). Here the CDR3 reads CASSQQGYLTEAFF. CDR3 bases: TGTGCCAGCAGTCAACAGGGCTATTTGACTGAAGCTTTCTTT.

In its sample, this clone was seen once. V is TRBV7-9 and J is TRBJ1-2; D possibly corresponds to TRBD1 (6 bases). The V gene's germline CDR1 is SEHNR and CDR2 FQNEAQ (reference sequence). The CDR3 has 14 residues. Trimming left V 3 bases short and J 8 bases short, with 16 bases between. This CDR3 reads CASSFSYRDGGYTF. As DNA, the CDR3 is TGTGCCAGCAGCTTTTCATACAGGGACGGCGGCTACACCTTC.

The chain joins TRBV18 to TRBJ1-1; 7 nucleotides align to TRBD1. Trimming cost V 0 bases and J 0 bases; bases outside gene matches: 7. Per germline, CDR1 KGHSH and CDR2 LQKENI. There are 17 residues in the CDR3. CDR3 protein: CASSPPVRGRVNTEAFF. DNA for the CDR3: TGTGCCAGCTCACCACCGGTGAGGGGGCGAGTGAACACTGAAGCTTTCTTT.

The V gene is TRBV11-2, the J gene TRBJ2-7; D gene unclear. V lost 5 bases and J lost 0, with 11 bases in between. This CDR3 is 14 amino acids long. Germline lookup yields CDR1 SGHAT and CDR2 FQNNGV. The DNA of the CDR3 is TGTGCCAGCAGCCCGACACTGAACTCCTACGAGCAGTACTTC. Translating gives CASSPTLNSYEQYF.

The chain uses TRBV28 and TRBJ2-3; 8 positions agree with TRBD2. Germline trimming cut 7 bases from V and 0 bases from J; bases unmatched to any gene: 3. Per germline, CDR1 MDHEN and CDR2 SYDVKM. The CDR3 contains 14 residues. The CDR3 here is CASISSGSTDTQYF. Here the CDR3 DNA reads TGTGCCAGCATTTCTAGCGGGAGCACAGATACGCAGTATTTT.

The chain carries TRBV28 and TRBJ1-5; TRBD1 might be the D (5 bases). The CDR3 extends over 17 amino acids. Germline V gene sequence: CDR1 MDHEN, CDR2 SYDVKM. With 6 bases removed from V and 0 bases from J, the gap between germline ends came to 18 bases. The CDR3 DNA follows: TGTGCCAGCAGACTGGGGACTGCTGCCGGTAGCAATCAGCCCCAGCATTTT. This encodes CASRLGTAAGSNQPQHF.

The chain carries TRBV5-1 and TRBJ1-1, with 8 bases identical to TRBD1. This CDR3 is 16 amino acids long. Looked up from germline, CDR1 is SGHRS and CDR2 is YFSETQ. V dropped 6 bases and J dropped 6; count of bases not matched to a gene: 16. The CDR3, as DNA: TGCGCCAGCACTGATACCAGAGGACAGGGAATCCCTGAAGCTTTCTTT. Translation gives CASTDTRGQGIPEAFF.

The rearrangement uses TRBV9 and TRBJ2-5, with D tentatively TRBD1 or TRBD2 (6 bases each). Germline V gene sequence: CDR1 SGDLS, CDR2 YYNGEE. CDR3 length: 18 residues. V lost 0 bases and J lost 2, with 20 bases in between. CDR3 sequence reads: CASSVDPGPTGTQETQYF. DNA of the CDR3: TGTGCCAGCAGCGTAGATCCCGGACCCACAGGGACTCAAGAGACCCAGTACTTC. Using reference TRBV9 and TRBJ2-5 for the parts outside the CDR3, the full variable domain is DSGVTQTPKHLITATGQRVTLRCSPRSGDLSVYWYQQSLDQGLQFLIQYYNGEERAKGNILERFSAQQFPDLHSELNLSSLELGDSALYFCASSVDPGPTGTQETQYFGPGTRLLVL.

This CDR3 reads CASSQGTTPYNEQFF. In DNA, the CDR3 is TGTGCCAGCAGCCAAGGGACTACTCCCTACAATGAGCAGTTCTTC. This chain uses TRBV3-1 (or the pseudogene TRBV3-2) with TRBJ2-1; possible D gene TRBD2, 6 bases. V was trimmed by 1 base and J by 2 bases, leaving 9 bases between them. The germline gives CDR1 LGHDT, CDR2 YNNKEL (reference sequence). The CDR3 length is 15 residues.

The gene calls are TRBV6-5 and TRBJ2-1, with 9 bases identical to TRBD1. Looked up from germline, CDR1 is MNHEY and CDR2 is SVGAGI. With V trimmed by 7 bases and J by 7 bases, 11 bases remained unmatched. The CDR3 is 15 residues long. CDR3 sequence reads: CASTRGQGMGNEQFF. The CDR3 DNA reads as TGTGCCAGCACAAGGGGACAGGGAATGGGAAATGAGCAGTTCTTC.

The chain employs TRBV18 and TRBJ1-5, with TRBD1 matching 7 bases. V trimming: 6 bases; J trimming: 4 bases; junction bases outside the gene matches: 6. The CDR3 totals 14 residues. Germline V gene sequence: CDR1 KGHSH, CDR2 LQKENI. CDR3 sequence (DNA): TGTGCCAGCTCGTACGGGACAGCTAATCAGCCCCAGCATTTT. Encoded protein: CASSYGTANQPQHF.

This chain links TRBV3-1 (or the pseudogene TRBV3-2) with TRBJ2-3; 13 nucleotides agree with TRBD2. Germline CDR1 LGHDT, CDR2 YNNKEL (reference sequence). J was trimmed by 5 bases and V by 1 base; bases with no gene match: 6. The CDR3 is made up of 17 amino acids. The DNA of the CDR3 is TGTGCCAGCAGCCAAGCCCTACTAGCGGGGGGGGGAGATACGCAGTATTTT. It translates to CASSQALLAGGGDTQYF.

The chain recombines TRBV29-1 with TRBJ2-3; no firm D call. Germline CDR1 reads SQVTM; CDR2 reads ANQGSEA. Trimming shortened V by 4 bases and J by 4 bases, and 12 bases separated the two germline ends. The CDR3 has 13 amino acids. This chain's CDR3 is CSVAVGSADTQYF. Here the CDR3 DNA reads TGCAGCGTTGCCGTTGGTTCCGCAGATACGCAGTATTTT.

The rearrangement joins TRBV20-1 to TRBJ2-7; the D is unclear. The V end was cut by 2 bases, the J end by 5 bases, with 7 bases between. CDR1 is DFQATT, CDR2 SNEGSKA, per germline (reference sequence). The CDR3 is 11 residues long. The CDR3 here is CSARLVDEQYF. In nucleotides, the CDR3 is TGCAGTGCTAGACTAGTCGACGAGCAGTACTTC.